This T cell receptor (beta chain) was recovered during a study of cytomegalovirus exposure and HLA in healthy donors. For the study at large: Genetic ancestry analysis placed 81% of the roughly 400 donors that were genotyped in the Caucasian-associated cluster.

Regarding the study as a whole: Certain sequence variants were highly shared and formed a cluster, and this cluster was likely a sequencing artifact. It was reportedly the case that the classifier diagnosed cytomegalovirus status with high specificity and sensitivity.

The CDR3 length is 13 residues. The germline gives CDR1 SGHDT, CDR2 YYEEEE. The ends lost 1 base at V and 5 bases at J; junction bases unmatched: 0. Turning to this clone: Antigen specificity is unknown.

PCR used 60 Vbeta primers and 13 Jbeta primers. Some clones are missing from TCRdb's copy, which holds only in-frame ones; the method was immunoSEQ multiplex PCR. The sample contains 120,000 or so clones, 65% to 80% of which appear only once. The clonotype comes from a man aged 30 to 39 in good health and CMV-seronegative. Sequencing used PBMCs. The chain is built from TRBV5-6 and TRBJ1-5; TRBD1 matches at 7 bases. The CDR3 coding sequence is TGTGCCAGCAGCTTGACAGGGGATCAGCCCCAGCATTTT. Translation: CASSLTGDQPQHF. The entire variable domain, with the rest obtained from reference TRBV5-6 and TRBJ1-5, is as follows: DAGVTQSPTHLIKTRGQQVTLRCSPKSGHDTVSWYQQALGQGPQFIFQYYEEEERQRGNFPDRFSGHQFPNYSSELNVNALLLGDSALYLCASSLTGDQPQHFGDGTRLSIL.